This T cell receptor (beta chain) was documented in a study of prognosis after radiotherapy for stage I lung cancer. This clonotype was counted between two and nine times. Trimming removed 0 bases at V and 2 bases at J, with 7 bases between. Germline V CDR1 and CDR2: DFQATT, SNEGSKA (reference sequence). This CDR3 region has 13 residues. Genomic DNA was the source, and TCR beta CDR3 was amplified from it by two-round multiplex PCR. First-round PCR used primers specific to each TRBV and TRBJ gene. From the multiplex PCR reads, TCRdb called clonotypes with MiXCR, one entry per CDR3 protein. The table has 23,000 or so distinct CDR3 sequences, roughly 40% seen once.

The specimen comprised PBMCs, sampled before or after stereotactic body radiation therapy (not recorded which). This sequence joins TRBV20-1 and TRBJ2-5; no reliable D call. This TCR was sampled from a donor at least 50 years old with non-small cell lung cancer. The CDR3, as DNA: TGCAGTGCTAGAGACCCACTTCAAGAGACCCAGTACTTC. Its translation is CSARDPLQETQYF.